The 20 T cell receptor beta chains below were found in one sample sequenced in a study of human T cells and chemical hapten exposure. As for time point: patch test 3, about 24 weeks after DPC sensitization. Indicated treatment: therapeutic diphenylcyclopropenone sensitization with weekly scalp DPC. Via MiXCR, TCRdb re-called the RACE reads, giving one row per CDR3 protein. The table shows approximately 88,000 distinct CDR3 sequences, with 10% to 15% occurring only once. Sequencing used whole blood, obtained in connection with sensitization to the hapten diphenylcyclopropenone (DPC). All receptors derive from a woman between 50 and 59 years old with alopecia areata. Some clones in this sample may be carry-over from other donors' samples.

This clonotype was seen many times. This sequence joins TRBV29-1 and TRBJ2-7, with D possibly being TRBD2 (5 bases). The V and J ends lost 7 bases and 4 bases respectively, with 11 bases between them. Per germline, CDR1 SQVTM and CDR2 ANQGSEA. This CDR3 contains 11 residues. The chain's CDR3 is CSAGEPYEQYF. CDR3 DNA sequence: TGCAGCGCCGGGGAGCCTTACGAGCAGTACTTC.

Regarding this clonotype: At one end the junction does not follow the germline gene, possibly because of a read error. The chain couples TRBV6-2 or TRBV6-3 to TRBJ2-7, with 8 bases lining up with TRBD1. The CDR3 sequence is 14 residues long. The V gene's germline CDR1 is MNHEY and CDR2 SVGEGT. CDR3 bases: TGTGGCAGCACCAGAGCAGGGGGCGCTTACGAGCAGTACTTC. Translating it yields CGSTRAGGAYEQYF.

This CDR3 reads CSATRTVRHSPLHF. DNA of the CDR3: TGCAGTGCTACCCGGACAGTACGACATTCACCCCTCCACTTT. V gene TRBV20-1 combines with J gene TRBJ1-6, with D perhaps TRBD1 (6 bases). V lost 4 bases and J 8 bases, leaving 15 bases between the germline ends. CDR1 is DFQATT and CDR2 is SNEGSKA in the germline V gene (reference sequence). The CDR3 covers 14 residues.

This clonotype came up a few times. The chain has TRBV9 and TRBJ1-4, with unresolved D. CDR1 and CDR2 (germline): SGDLS, YYNGEE. This CDR3 spans 14 amino acids. Trimming pared 0 bases from V and 4 bases from J, leaving 7 bases between. The CDR3 nucleotides are TGTGCCAGCAGCGTAGGACGGCTTAATGAAAAACTGTTTTTT. It specifies CASSVGRLNEKLFF.

The V and J genes are TRBV29-1 and TRBJ1-5; D ambiguous. Germline lookup yields CDR1 SQVTM and CDR2 ANQGSEA. The CDR3 totals 13 residues. V gave up 5 bases and J gave up 1 base, with 9 bases separating them. The CDR3 here is CSVIADSNQPQHF. The DNA of the CDR3 is TGCAGCGTTATCGCGGACAGCAATCAGCCCCAGCATTTT. The full variable domain, its missing parts supplied by reference TRBV29-1 and TRBJ1-5, is SAVISQKPSRDICQRGTSLTIQCQVDSQVTMMFWYRQQPGQSLTLIATANQGSEATYESGFVIDKFPISRPNLTFSTLTVSNMSPEDSSIYLCSVIADSNQPQHFGDGTRLSIL.

The table lists this clonotype with many counts. CDR3 region: CASRQGKTYEQYF. CDR3 nucleotide sequence: TGTGCCAGCAGACAGGGGAAAACCTACGAGCAGTACTTC. This chain links TRBV2 with TRBJ2-7, with TRBD1 identical over 7 bases. This CDR3 comprises 13 residues. After removal of 6 bases from V and 2 bases from J, the junction contained 4 bases not matched to a gene. Germline CDR1 reads SNHLY; CDR2 reads FYNNEI.

This clonotype was found many times. The chain joins TRBV2 to TRBJ1-6, with D uncertain. The CDR3 extends over 13 amino acids. The V gene lost 7 bases and the J gene lost 9 bases, with 13 bases spanning the gap. Germline values: CDR1 SNHLY, CDR2 FYNNEI. The CDR3 DNA reads as TGTGCCAGCAAAGCAACAGATGGTTCACCCCTCCACTTT. Residues: CASKATDGSPLHF.

A remark on this clonotype: The junction does not match germline at one end; this may be a read error. The V call is TRBV7-9, the J call TRBJ1-1, with D hard to call. This CDR3 has 9 residues. Germline CDR1 SEHNR, CDR2 FQNEAQ (reference sequence). DNA of the CDR3: TGTGCCAGCAGCTATCCAACTAAATTT. Translated: CASSYPTKF.

This clonotype was detected many times. The V gene is TRBV29-1, the J gene TRBJ2-3, with D hard to call. The CDR3 covers 10 residues. Germline values: CDR1 SQVTM, CDR2 ANQGSEA. The chain's CDR3 is CSDGAVDQYF. The CDR3 nucleotides are TGCTCGGACGGAGCAGTGGATCAGTATTTT.

This sequence joins TRBV7-2 and TRBJ2-1; perhaps TRBD2 as D (6 bases). The ends were cut back, 4 bases at V and 7 bases at J, with 11 bases in the middle. From germline, CDR1 is SGHTA and CDR2 FQGNSA. The CDR3 totals 13 residues. CDR3 coding DNA: TGTGCCAGCAGCTCCATGGGACTTAATGAGCAGTTCTTC. Translated: CASSSMGLNEQFF. Using reference TRBV7-2 and TRBJ2-1 for the parts outside the CDR3, the full variable domain is GAGVSQSPSNKVTEKGKDVELRCDPISGHTALYWYRQSLGQGLEFLIYFQGNSAPDKSGLPSDRFSAERTGGSVSTLTIQRTQQEDSAVYLCASSSMGLNEQFFGPGTRLTVL.

V usage is TRBV12-3 or TRBV12-4 and J usage is TRBJ2-5, with 7 bases aligning to TRBD2. The CDR3 is made up of 12 amino acids. Trimming took 8 bases from V and 10 from J; bases not matched to a gene: 10. The CDR3, as DNA: TGTGCCAGCCAGGCTGTCACGGGGGGCCAGTACTTC. Its translation is CASQAVTGGQYF.

V gene TRBV10-3 combines with J gene TRBJ2-3; TRBD2 is a possible D gene (5 bases). Germline CDR1 reads ENHRY; CDR2 reads SYGVKD. Trimming left V 4 bases short and J 6 bases short, with 17 bases between. This CDR3 has 15 amino acids. As DNA, the CDR3 is TGTGCCATCAGTGTGAGGTGGGAGTCGGGTGATACGCAGTATTTT. Its protein is CAISVRWESGDTQYF.

This clonotype was seen only a few times. The chain recombines TRBV20-1 with TRBJ2-1; either TRBD1 or TRBD2 may supply D (5 bases each). There are 12 residues in the CDR3. Germline V CDR1 and CDR2: DFQATT, SNEGSKA (reference sequence). Between the trimmed V and J ends, which lost 7 bases and 11 bases, there was a span of 18 bases. CDR3 region: CSGAEGRWQQFF. The CDR3 DNA reads as TGCAGTGGGGCAGAGGGACGTTGGCAGCAGTTCTTC.

This clonotype was recorded a few times. The chain uses TRBV10-1 and TRBJ2-2, with 11 bases identical to TRBD2. After removal of 2 bases from V and 5 bases from J, the junction contained 4 bases not matched to a gene. The CDR3 has 16 amino acids. Germline V lookup: CDR1 WNHNN, CDR2 SYGVQD (reference sequence). The CDR3 reads CASSEISGRATGELFF. The DNA of the CDR3 is TGCGCCAGCAGTGAGATTAGCGGGAGGGCGACCGGGGAGCTGTTTTTT.

The sample holds a few counts of this clonotype. The chain uses TRBV18 and TRBJ2-7; D uncertain. Germline V gene lookup returns CDR1 KGHSH and CDR2 LQKENI. Trimming shortened V by 3 bases and J by 5 bases, and 11 bases separated the two germline ends. The CDR3 has 13 amino acids. The CDR3 is CASSPLDRNEQYF. CDR3 DNA sequence: TGTGCCAGCTCACCTCTTGATAGGAACGAGCAGTACTTC.

The genes are TRBV12-3 or TRBV12-4 and TRBJ2-4, with D unresolved. The CDR3 has 14 residues. The V end was cut by 6 bases, the J end by 0 bases, with 9 bases between. The CDR3 loop reads CASSLDLAKNIQYF. CDR3 nucleotide sequence: TGTGCCAGCAGCCTCGACCTAGCCAAAAACATTCAGTACTTC.

In its sample, this clonotype was seen many times. V and J are TRBV10-2 and TRBJ2-3, with 8 bases aligning to TRBD2. J lost 4 bases, V lost 2 bases, and 11 bases had no gene match. Germline V gives CDR1 WSHSY, CDR2 SAAADI. The CDR3 has 17 amino acids. CDR3 DNA sequence: TGCGCCAGCAGTGAGGACGTGGCGGGAGGCCCCGCAGATACGCAGTATTTT. Translating gives CASSEDVAGGPADTQYF.

In this sample, this clonotype turned up a few times. The J gene is TRBJ2-3, the V gene TRBV10-3; D may correspond to TRBD1 or TRBD2 (5 bases each). Germline V gives CDR1 ENHRY, CDR2 SYGVKD. Trimming removed 8 bases from V and 4 bases from J, with 19 bases in between. The CDR3 sequence is 15 residues long. The CDR3 nucleotides read TGTGCCATCTCGGGGCAAGAATCCGTCGCAGATACGCAGTATTTT. Translating gives CAISGQESVADTQYF.

This clonotype was picked up many times. The V and J genes are TRBV2 and TRBJ2-5; the match to TRBD1 covers 7 bases. The J segment lost 2 bases and the V segment lost 6 bases, leaving 6 bases of the junction unmatched. CDR3 length equals 14 residues. Germline assignment: CDR1 SNHLY and CDR2 FYNNEI. CDR3 region: CASSRDRSQETQYF. The DNA for the CDR3 is TGTGCCAGCAGCCGGGACAGATCACAAGAGACCCAGTACTTC.

The V and J genes are TRBV5-1 and TRBJ2-2, with TRBD1 matching 9 bases. The CDR3 sequence is 14 residues long. Germline V CDR1 and CDR2: SGHRS, YFSETQ. The J segment lost 6 bases and the V segment lost 6 bases, leaving 6 bases of the junction unmatched. The CDR3 nucleotides are TGCGCCAGCATGTCTACAGGGGGCCCCGGGGAGCTGTTTTTT. It encodes CASMSTGGPGELFF.